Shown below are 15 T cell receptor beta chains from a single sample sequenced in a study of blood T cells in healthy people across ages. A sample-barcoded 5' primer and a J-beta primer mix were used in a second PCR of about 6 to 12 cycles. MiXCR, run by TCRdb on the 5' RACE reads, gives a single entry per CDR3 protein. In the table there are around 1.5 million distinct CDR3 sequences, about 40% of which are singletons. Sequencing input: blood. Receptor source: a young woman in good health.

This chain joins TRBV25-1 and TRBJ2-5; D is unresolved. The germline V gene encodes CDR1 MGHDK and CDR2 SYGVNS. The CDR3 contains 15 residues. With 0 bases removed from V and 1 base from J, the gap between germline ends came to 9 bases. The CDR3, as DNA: TGTGCCAGCAGTGAATATGGGTTGGGCCAAGAGACCCAGTACTTC. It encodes CASSEYGLGQETQYF.

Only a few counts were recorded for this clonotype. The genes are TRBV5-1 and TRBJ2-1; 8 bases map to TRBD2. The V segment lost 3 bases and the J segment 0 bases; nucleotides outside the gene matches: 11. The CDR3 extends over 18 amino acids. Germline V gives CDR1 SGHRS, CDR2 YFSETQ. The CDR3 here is CASSSGGSGWSSYNEQFF. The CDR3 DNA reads TGCGCCAGCAGCTCGGGGGGGAGTGGCTGGAGCTCCTACAATGAGCAGTTCTTC.

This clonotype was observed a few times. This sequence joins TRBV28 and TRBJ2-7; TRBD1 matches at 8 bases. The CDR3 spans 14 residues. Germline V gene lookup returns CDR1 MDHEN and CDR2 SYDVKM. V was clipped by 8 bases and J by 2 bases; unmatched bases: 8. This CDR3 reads CASLHRQGTYEQYF. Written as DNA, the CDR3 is TGTGCCAGCCTCCACCGACAGGGGACCTACGAGCAGTACTTC. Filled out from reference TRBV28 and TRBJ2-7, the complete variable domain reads DVKVTQSSRYLVKRTGEKVFLECVQDMDHENMFWYRQDPGLGLRLIYFSYDVKMKEKGDIPEGYSVSREKKERFSLILESASTNQTSMYLCASLHRQGTYEQYFGPGTRLTVT.

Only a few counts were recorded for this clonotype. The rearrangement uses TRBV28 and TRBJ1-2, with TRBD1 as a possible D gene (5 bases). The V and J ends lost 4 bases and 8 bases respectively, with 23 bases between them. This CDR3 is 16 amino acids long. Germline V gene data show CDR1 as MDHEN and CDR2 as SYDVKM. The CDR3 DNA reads TGTGCCAGCAGTTCCCCTCCGGGCCTACCGGGGCGCGGCTACACCTTC. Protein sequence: CASSSPPGLPGRGYTF.

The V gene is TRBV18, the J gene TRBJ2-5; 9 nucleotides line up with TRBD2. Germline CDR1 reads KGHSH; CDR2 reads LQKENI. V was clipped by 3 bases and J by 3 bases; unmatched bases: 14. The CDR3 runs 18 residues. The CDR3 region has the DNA TGTGCCAGCTCACCTCTCGCCAATAGCGGGAGAAGGAAAGAGACCCAGTACTTC. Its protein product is CASSPLANSGRRKETQYF.

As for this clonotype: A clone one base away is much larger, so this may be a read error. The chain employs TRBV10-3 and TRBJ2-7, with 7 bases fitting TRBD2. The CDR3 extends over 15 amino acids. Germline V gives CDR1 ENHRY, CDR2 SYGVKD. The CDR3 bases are TGTGCCATCAGTGAGTCTGGCGGGAGCTCCTACAAGCAGTACTTC. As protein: CAISESGGSSYKQYF.

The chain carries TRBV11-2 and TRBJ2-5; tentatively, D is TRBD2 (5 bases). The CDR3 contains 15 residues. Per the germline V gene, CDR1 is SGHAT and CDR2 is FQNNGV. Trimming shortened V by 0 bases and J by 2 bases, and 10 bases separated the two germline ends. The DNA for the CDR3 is TGTGCCAGCAGCTTAGATCGGGGTTCTCAAGAGACCCAGTACTTC. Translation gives CASSLDRGSQETQYF.

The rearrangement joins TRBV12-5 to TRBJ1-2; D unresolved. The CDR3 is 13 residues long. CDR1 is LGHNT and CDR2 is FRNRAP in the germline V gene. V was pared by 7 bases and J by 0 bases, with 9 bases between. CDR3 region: CASAKDTNYGYTF. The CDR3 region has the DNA TGTGCTAGTGCTAAAGATACTAACTATGGCTACACCTTC.

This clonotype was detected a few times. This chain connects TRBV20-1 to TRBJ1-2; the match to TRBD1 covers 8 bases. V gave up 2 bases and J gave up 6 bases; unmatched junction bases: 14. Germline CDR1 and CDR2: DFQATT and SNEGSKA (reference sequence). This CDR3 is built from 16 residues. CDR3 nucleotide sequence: TGCAGTGCTAGAACCCCGCGACAGGGGCGGACTGATGGCTACACCTTC. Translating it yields CSARTPRQGRTDGYTF.

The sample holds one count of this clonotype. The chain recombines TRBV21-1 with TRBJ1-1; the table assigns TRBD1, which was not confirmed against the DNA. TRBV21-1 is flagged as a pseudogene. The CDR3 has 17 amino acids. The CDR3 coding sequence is TGTGCCAGCAGCAAAGCTTACAGGGGAGTTTGGAACACTGAAGCTTTCTTT. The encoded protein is CASSKAYRGVWNTEAFF.

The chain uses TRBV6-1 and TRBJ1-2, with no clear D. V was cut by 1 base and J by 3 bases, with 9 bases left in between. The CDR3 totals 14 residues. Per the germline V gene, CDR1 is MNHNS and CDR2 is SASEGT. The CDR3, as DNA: TGTGCCAGCAGTGAAGGGCGCGGATACTATGGCTACACCTTC. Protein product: CASSEGRGYYGYTF.

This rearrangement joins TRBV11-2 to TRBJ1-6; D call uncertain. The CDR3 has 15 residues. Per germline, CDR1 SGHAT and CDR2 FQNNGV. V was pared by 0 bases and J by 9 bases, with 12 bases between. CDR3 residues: CASSLEGSSGSPLHF. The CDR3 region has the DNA TGTGCCAGCAGCTTAGAGGGCAGCAGCGGTTCACCCCTCCACTTT. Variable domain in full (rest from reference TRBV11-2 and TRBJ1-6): EAGVAQSPRYKIIEKRQSVAFWCNPISGHATLYWYQQILGQGPKLLIQFQNNGVVDDSQLPKDRFSAERLKGVDSTLKIQPAKLEDSAVYLCASSLEGSSGSPLHFGNGTRLTVT.

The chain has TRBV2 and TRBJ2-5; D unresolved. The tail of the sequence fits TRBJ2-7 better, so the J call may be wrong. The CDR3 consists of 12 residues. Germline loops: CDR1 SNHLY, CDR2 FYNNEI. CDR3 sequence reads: CASSEYRIEQYF. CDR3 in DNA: TGTGCCAGCAGTGAATACCGTATCGAGCAGTACTTC.

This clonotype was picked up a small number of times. The CDR3 is CSARTGVNTDTQYF. The CDR3 region has the DNA TGCAGTGCTAGAACCGGGGTGAACACAGATACGCAGTATTTT. The chain carries TRBV20-1 and TRBJ2-3; tentative D call: TRBD2 (5 bases). V was clipped by 2 bases and J by 2 bases, with 11 bases between them. Germline loops: CDR1 DFQATT, CDR2 SNEGSKA (reference sequence). The CDR3 is made up of 14 amino acids.

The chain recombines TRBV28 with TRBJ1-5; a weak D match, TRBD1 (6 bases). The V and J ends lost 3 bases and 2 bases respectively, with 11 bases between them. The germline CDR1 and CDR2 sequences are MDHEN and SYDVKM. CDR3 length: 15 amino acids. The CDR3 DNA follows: TGTGCCAGCAGTTTTTGGGGGGCGGGCAATCAGCCCCAGCATTTT. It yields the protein CASSFWGAGNQPQHF. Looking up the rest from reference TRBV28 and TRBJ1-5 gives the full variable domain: DVKVTQSSRYLVKRTGEKVFLECVQDMDHENMFWYRQDPGLGLRLIYFSYDVKMKEKGDIPEGYSVSREKKERFSLILESASTNQTSMYLCASSFWGAGNQPQHFGDGTRLSIL.